These T cell receptor beta chains were read from a single sample in a study of blood T cell repertoires in COVID-19. The data were produced by immunoSEQ multiplex PCR, yet TCRdb's version contains in-frame clones alone and is incomplete. The sample yields over 130,000 clones, 88% seen once. The sample was peripheral blood. Receptors were obtained from a man aged 55 to 70 with active or convalescent COVID-19. CDR3s include the opening cysteine and the closing phenylalanine or tryptophan. D genes are given only for firm matches. Clone size is shown for a subset of rows, as once, few, many or a class of expanded clone.

>TRBD1|.|TRBJ2-7|TRBV19
CASSRQGYEQYF
TGTGCCAGTAGCAGACAGGGTTACGAGCAGTACTTC
>TRBD1|.|TRBJ2-5|TRBV7-6
CASSSDRGFRETQYF
TGTGCCAGCAGCTCGGACAGGGGATTTAGGGAGACCCAGTACTTC
>.|.|TRBJ1-2|TRBV2
CATKGPFSSYGYTF
TGTGCCACCAAGGGGCCGTTCTCGAGCTATGGCTACACCTTC
>TRBD2|.|TRBJ2-4|TRBV15
CATSRVMASGTKNIQYF
TGTGCCACCAGCAGAGTGATGGCTAGCGGAACCAAAAACATTCAGTACTTC
>.|once|TRBJ2-5|TRBV18
CASSPPTKETQYF
TGTGCCAGCTCACCACCAACAAAAGAGACCCAGTACTTC
>TRBD1|.|TRBJ2-7|TRBV28
CASSLLTGDVPYEQYF
TGTGCCAGCAGTTTACTGACAGGGGACGTCCCCTACGAGCAGTACTTC
>TRBD2|.|TRBJ2-1|TRBV19
CASSIGTSYEQFF
TGTGCCAGTAGTATCGGGACTAGCTATGAGCAGTTCTTC
>.|once|TRBJ2-1|TRBV28
CASSTGNEQFF
TGTGCCAGCAGCACAGGGAATGAGCAGTTCTTC
>.|.|TRBJ2-3|TRBV11-3
CASSLAGTDTQYF
TGTGCCAGCAGCTTAGCGGGCACAGATACGCAGTATTTT
>.|.|TRBJ1-2|TRBV29-1
CSFLGLGIANYGYTF
TGCAGCTTCCTGGGGCTTGGGATTGCTAACTATGGCTACACCTTC
>.|.|TRBJ2-2|TRBV6-5
CASSYQGTAGELFF
TGTGCCAGCAGTTACCAGGGGACCGCCGGGGAGCTGTTTTTT
>.|once|TRBJ1-5|TRBV6-5
CAAGADSNQPQHF
TGTGCCGCGGGGGCTGATAGCAATCAGCCCCAGCATTTT
>.|.|TRBJ2-5|TRBV27
CASSLIGGRRETQYF
TGTGCCAGCAGTTTAATAGGGGGAAGGAGAGAGACCCAGTACTTC